The next 23 T cell receptor beta chains were all read from a single sample in a study of blood T cell repertoires in COVID-19. Only in-frame clones appear in the TCRdb table, and some are missing; sequencing was by immunoSEQ multiplex PCR. The profile shows about 300,000 clones, roughly 85% of them singletons. Sequencing used PBMCs or T cells enriched from blood (not recorded which). These receptors came from a woman aged 30 to 39 who had recovered from COVID-19.

The chain links TRBV10-3 to TRBJ2-1; 13 positions agree with TRBD2. Unmatched junction bases numbered 7, after V lost 4 bases and J lost 7 bases. The length of the CDR3 is 16 residues. From germline, CDR1 is ENHRY and CDR2 SYGVKD. The CDR3 region is CAISAGGTSGANEQFF. DNA of the CDR3: TGTGCCATCAGTGCCGGGGGGACTAGCGGGGCGAATGAGCAGTTCTTC.

This chain connects TRBV6-2 or TRBV6-3 to TRBJ2-7, with a possible D match to TRBD1 (6 bases). The CDR3 is 16 amino acids. Trimming cost V 2 bases and J 2 bases, with 16 bases left between them. The germline gives CDR1 MNHEY, CDR2 SVGEGT. The CDR3 nucleotides are TGTGCCAGCAGTTACCTGTTCAGGGGCATGCCCTACGAGCAGTACTTC. It translates to CASSYLFRGMPYEQYF.

V is TRBV5-1 and J is TRBJ2-2; 7 nucleotides align to TRBD1. The germline CDR1 and CDR2 sequences are SGHRS and YFSETQ. The CDR3 extends over 14 amino acids. Losses at the gene ends were 3 bases for V and 5 bases for J; bases not matched to a gene: 4. CDR3 bases: TGCGCCAGCAGCTCCCTGACAGGGACCGGGGAGCTGTTTTTT. Encoded protein: CASSSLTGTGELFF.

A few counts support this clone. The chain combines TRBV19 with TRBJ1-2; no clear D. V was clipped by 3 bases and J by 2 bases, with 13 bases between them. The CDR3 is 15 amino acids. The germline V gene encodes CDR1 LNHDA and CDR2 SQIVND (reference sequence). The CDR3 DNA is TGTGCCAGTAGTATTCGTGGAGTGATGAACTATGGCTACACCTTC. Protein: CASSIRGVMNYGYTF.

This clone has a single count. The J gene is TRBJ1-1, the V gene TRBV5-1, with a tentative D call TRBD1 (5 bases). CDR1 is SGHRS, CDR2 YFSETQ, per germline. With 0 bases removed from V and 4 bases from J, the gap between germline ends came to 10 bases. The length of the CDR3 is 14 residues. CDR3 sequence (DNA): TGCGCCAGCAGCTTGGAGGAGGGGTCCACTGAAGCTTTCTTT. This codes for CASSLEEGSTEAFF.

V usage is TRBV5-1 and J usage is TRBJ1-4; D might be TRBD1 (5 bases). This CDR3 is 14 amino acids long. Germline V gives CDR1 SGHRS, CDR2 YFSETQ. V was clipped by 3 bases and J by 12 bases, with 18 bases between them. The CDR3 is CASSSGDEGVELFF. The CDR3 coding sequence is TGCGCCAGCAGCTCGGGGGATGAGGGAGTCGAACTGTTTTTT.

This clone was counted a single time. The chain uses TRBV5-1 and TRBJ1-5; no clear D gene. This CDR3 comprises 16 residues. The germline CDR1 and CDR2 sequences are SGHRS and YFSETQ. V lost 4 bases and J 3 bases, leaving 17 bases between the germline ends. CDR3 sequence reads: CASSPEPGRNNQPQHF. In nucleotides, the CDR3 is TGCGCCAGCAGCCCGGAGCCGGGAAGGAACAATCAGCCCCAGCATTTT.

The chain carries TRBV7-8 and TRBJ1-2, with 12 bases fitting TRBD1. The CDR3 length is 14 residues. V dropped 5 bases and J dropped 5; count of bases not matched to a gene: 3. The germline V gene has CDR1 SGHVS and CDR2 FQNEAQ. The CDR3 reads CASSRGQGAYGYTF. CDR3 sequence (DNA): TGTGCCAGCAGCCGGGGACAGGGGGCTTATGGCTACACCTTC.

V is TRBV13 and J is TRBJ1-2; 9 positions match TRBD1. The CDR3 sequence is 18 residues long. Germline CDR1 is PRHDT and CDR2 is FYEKMQ (reference sequence). The trim removed 3 bases at V and 0 bases at J, leaving 11 bases unmatched. The CDR3 sequence is CASSFGTGTIMANYGYTF. In DNA, the CDR3 is TGTGCCAGCAGCTTCGGGACAGGGACGATTATGGCTAACTATGGCTACACCTTC.

The chain links TRBV30 to TRBJ1-2, with D perhaps TRBD1 (6 bases). V lost 5 bases and J 3 bases, leaving 22 bases between the germline ends. This CDR3 has 16 residues. Germline values: CDR1 GTSNPN, CDR2 SVGIG (reference sequence). CDR3 sequence reads: CAWSRQGTPLDYGYTF. The CDR3 coding sequence is TGTGCCTGGTCCCGGCAGGGGACCCCGCTAGACTATGGCTACACCTTC.

This clone came up once. The gene calls are TRBV27 and TRBJ1-2; unclear D gene. CDR1 MNHEY and CDR2 SMNVEV come from the germline V gene (reference sequence). Trimming shortened V by 6 bases and J by 2 bases, and 13 bases separated the two germline ends. The CDR3 is 14 residues long. The CDR3 DNA is TGTGCCAGCAGCCCCCGATTGAGAAACTATGGCTACACCTTC. It encodes CASSPRLRNYGYTF.

The chain couples TRBV5-6 to TRBJ1-5; 7 bases agree with TRBD1. The junction had 7 bases not matched to a gene; V was cut back by 3 bases and J by 1 base. Germline V gene sequence: CDR1 SGHDT, CDR2 YYEEEE. CDR3 size: 16 residues. CDR3 DNA: TGTGCCAGCAGCTCGACCGGGACAGTGAGCAATCAGCCCCAGCATTTT. Encoded protein: CASSSTGTVSNQPQHF.

The chain has TRBV15 and TRBJ1-5; D gene uncertain. Trimming took 1 base from V and 0 from J, leaving 7 bases between them. The CDR3 has 15 residues. CDR1 LNHNV and CDR2 YYDKDF come from the germline V gene (reference sequence). CDR3 sequence reads: CATSRAGFSNQPQHF. The CDR3 nucleotides are TGTGCCACCAGCAGAGCCGGGTTTAGCAATCAGCCCCAGCATTTT.

The chain has TRBV5-1 and TRBJ2-5, with TRBD2 identical over 12 bases. CDR3 length: 18 residues. CDR1 and CDR2 from the germline V gene are SGHRS and YFSETQ. V trimming: 4 bases; J trimming: 8 bases; junction bases outside the gene matches: 18. CDR3 in DNA: TGCGCCAGCAGCAAACCGGGGCTAGCGGGGGGGCTAACAGGAACCCAGTACTTC. This codes for CASSKPGLAGGLTGTQYF.

This chain joins TRBV5-6 and TRBJ1-2; TRBD1 is a possible D gene (5 bases). V was cut by 2 bases and J by 7 bases, with 9 bases left in between. The CDR3 has 12 residues. CDR1 SGHDT and CDR2 YYEEEE come from the germline V gene. DNA for the CDR3: TGTGCCAGCAGCTTAGGGGTGCTTGGCTACACCTTC. It is translated as CASSLGVLGYTF.

The J gene is TRBJ2-2, the V gene TRBV4-3; 8 nucleotides line up with TRBD1. The CDR3 sequence is 18 residues long. V shed 0 bases, J shed 6 bases, and the junction held 12 bases outside the gene matches. Germline loops: CDR1 LGHNA, CDR2 YSLEER. CDR3 coding DNA: TGCGCCAGCAGCCAAGATTTGGTCAGGCAGGGGGCTTCCGGGGAGCTGTTTTTT. It translates to CASSQDLVRQGASGELFF.

The CDR3 nucleotides read TGTGCCAGCAGTTTAACTCCGAGTACAACTAATGAAAAACTGTTTTTT. Translated, it gives CASSLTPSTTNEKLFF. V is TRBV28 and J is TRBJ1-4; D is undetermined. The CDR3 is 16 residues long. Per the germline V gene, CDR1 is MDHEN and CDR2 is SYDVKM. The germline V and J ends were trimmed by 2 bases and 0 bases, with 10 bases remaining between them. The variable domain in full, with the rest retrieved from reference TRBV28 and TRBJ1-4, is DVKVTQSSRYLVKRTGEKVFLECVQDMDHENMFWYRQDPGLGLRLIYFSYDVKMKEKGDIPEGYSVSREKKERFSLILESASTNQTSMYLCASSLTPSTTNEKLFFGSGTQLSVL.

The rearrangement links TRBV11-2 to TRBJ2-5, with D maybe TRBD2 (5 bases). Germline CDR1 reads SGHAT; CDR2 reads FQNNGV. CDR3 size: 12 residues. The germline V and J ends were trimmed by 3 bases and 4 bases, with 6 bases remaining between them. The CDR3 protein is CASSFSAETQYF. As DNA, the CDR3 is TGTGCCAGCAGCTTTAGCGCAGAGACCCAGTACTTC.

The chain links TRBV4-2 to TRBJ1-5; D gene uncertain. The CDR3 spans 14 residues. V lost 4 bases, J lost 5 bases, and 12 bases lay in between. Per germline, CDR1 LGHNA and CDR2 YNFKEQ. CDR3: CASSPRGADQPQHF. CDR3 coding DNA: TGTGCCAGCAGCCCCCGGGGTGCAGATCAGCCCCAGCATTTT.

The rearrangement links TRBV4-1 to TRBJ1-5; TRBD1 agrees at 7 bases. After removal of 0 bases from V and 5 bases from J, the junction contained 4 bases not matched to a gene. Germline CDR1 reads MGHRA; CDR2 reads YSYEKL. The CDR3 is 15 amino acids. The CDR3 DNA follows: TGCGCCAGCAGCCAAGAGAAGGGGGCAGATCAGCCCCAGCATTTT. This codes for CASSQEKGADQPQHF.

This clone was picked up one time. This chain connects TRBV27 to TRBJ1-4, with no clear D. V dropped 2 bases and J dropped 8 bases, with 15 bases sitting between them. The germline CDR1 and CDR2 sequences are MNHEY and SMNVEV (reference sequence). This CDR3 comprises 15 residues. In DNA, the CDR3 is TGTGCCAGCAGTTTACGAGGGAAAGGGATCGAAAAACTGTTTTTT. Translated, it gives CASSLRGKGIEKLFF. Based on the CDR3 plus reference TRBV27 and TRBJ1-4, the full variable domain is EAQVTQNPRYLITVTGKKLTVTCSQNMNHEYMSWYRQDPGLGLRQIYYSMNVEVTDKGDVPEGYKVSRKEKRNFPLILESPSPNQTSLYFCASSLRGKGIEKLFFGSGTQLSVL.

The gene calls are TRBV25-1 and TRBJ1-3, with a tentative D call TRBD1 (6 bases). Germline-derived CDR1 and CDR2 are MGHDK and SYGVNS. CDR3 length: 15 residues. The ends were cut back, 3 bases at V and 4 bases at J, with 13 bases in the middle. CDR3 protein: CASSDLLTGGNTIYF. The CDR3 coding sequence is TGTGCCAGCAGTGACCTGCTGACAGGCGGAAACACCATATATTTT. Filled out from reference TRBV25-1 and TRBJ1-3, the complete variable domain reads EADIYQTPRYLVIGTGKKITLECSQTMGHDKMYWYQQDPGMELHLIHYSYGVNSTEKGDLSSESTVSRIRTEHFPLTLESARPSHTSQYLCASSDLLTGGNTIYFGEGSWLTVV.

The gene calls are TRBV3-1 (or the pseudogene TRBV3-2) and TRBJ2-1, with D unclear. V was shortened by 4 bases and J by 9 bases, with 10 bases between the two germline ends. Germline V gene data show CDR1 as LGHDT and CDR2 as YNNKEL (reference sequence). This CDR3 has 12 residues. The CDR3 here is CASSLPPGEQFF. As DNA, the CDR3 is TGTGCCAGCAGCCTTCCCCCGGGTGAGCAGTTCTTC.